The clone carrying this T cell receptor (beta chain) has more than one count but fewer than ten. Its antigen remains unidentified. This CDR3 contains 12 residues. Per germline, CDR1 SEHNR and CDR2 FQNEAQ (reference sequence). The ends were cut back, 5 bases at V and 3 bases at J, with 8 bases in the middle. The data derive from a study of T cells in Graves' hyperthyroidism and ophthalmopathy. Study-level results: A model of 13 V-J pairs discriminated ophthalmopathy from stable hyperthyroidism.

What was amplified from RNA transcripts were TCR beta CDR3 regions. The study used the HTBI primer set for a first-round RT-PCR of the TCR CDR3. Via MiXCR, TCRdb re-called the multiplex PCR reads, giving one row per CDR3 protein. The repertoire holds about 570,000 distinct CDR3 sequences, with 35% to 55% as singletons. This chain connects TRBV7-9 to TRBJ2-7; no clear D. Sequenced material: peripheral blood or thyroid tissue (not recorded which). The sequence was obtained from an adult woman with Graves' disease, either hyperthyroidism or ophthalmopathy (not recorded which). CDR3 protein: CASSPMVYEQYF. CDR3 DNA: TGTGCCAGCAGCCCCATGGTCTACGAGCAGTACTTC.